Listed below are T cell receptor beta chains from one sample, sequenced in a study of blood T cell repertoires in COVID-19. Here immunoSEQ multiplex PCR was the method, and the copy in TCRdb shows in-frame clones only, minus some. The profile shows around 150,000 clones, over 80% of them singletons. The source material was PBMCs or T cells enriched from blood (not recorded which). These receptors all come from a woman aged 55-70 years who had recovered from COVID-19. The CDR3 runs from the conserved cysteine through the conserved F or W. Fields, in order: CDR3 DNA, CDR3 protein, D gene, J gene, clone size, V gene. The D gene is left open where the match is weak. Only some rows state a clone size, as once, few, many or a class for expanded clones.

DNA: TGTGCCAGTAGTATAGGTCCTACGCAAGAGACCCAGTACTTC; CDR3: CASSIGPTQETQYF; D: .; J: TRBJ2-5; size: .; V: TRBV19
DNA: TGTGCCACCACCCCGAGCAACACCGGGGAGCTGTTTTTT; CDR3: CATTPSNTGELFF; D: .; J: TRBJ2-2; size: .; V: TRBV24-1
DNA: TGTGCCTGGAGTGTACAGGGATTGACTTCACCCCTCCACTTT; CDR3: CAWSVQGLTSPLHF; D: .; J: TRBJ1-6; size: few; V: TRBV30
DNA: TGTGCCACCAGGACAGGACCTCTCACTGGCTACACCTTC; CDR3: CATRTGPLTGYTF; D: TRBD1; J: TRBJ1-2; size: .; V: TRBV19
DNA: TGCAGTGCGCTGGATGACAGTGAAGCTTTCTTT; CDR3: CSALDDSEAFF; D: .; J: TRBJ1-1; size: .; V: TRBV20-1
DNA: TGTGCCAGTAGTATACAAGGGGGCCACGGGGAGCTGTTTTTT; CDR3: CASSIQGGHGELFF; D: TRBD1; J: TRBJ2-2; size: .; V: TRBV19
DNA: TGCAGCGTTGTAACCAGGGGTTTGGGAGGCTACACCTTC; CDR3: CSVVTRGLGGYTF; D: .; J: TRBJ1-2; size: .; V: TRBV29-1
DNA: TGTGCCAGCAGCTTACAGGTGCGACACAATGAGCAGTTCTTC; CDR3: CASSLQVRHNEQFF; D: .; J: TRBJ2-1; size: .; V: TRBV7-2
DNA: TGCAGTGCTAGCGAGGATACGCAGTATTTT; CDR3: CSASEDTQYF; D: .; J: TRBJ2-3; size: .; V: TRBV20-1
DNA: TGTGCCAGCAGCTTGGCCCCGGGCACTGAAGCTTTCTTT; CDR3: CASSLAPGTEAFF; D: .; J: TRBJ1-1; size: .; V: TRBV5-4
DNA: TGTGCCAGCAGCCCCGGGGGGTCGGGACAAGGCTATGGCTACACCTTC; CDR3: CASSPGGSGQGYGYTF; D: .; J: TRBJ1-2; size: .; V: TRBV28
DNA: TGTGCCTCGGTCGGTACTTTTTATGGCTACACCTTC; CDR3: CASVGTFYGYTF; D: .; J: TRBJ1-2; size: .; V: TRBV30
DNA: TGTGCCAGCAGGGGGAGCGGGATTGCCAAAAACATTCAGTACTTC; CDR3: CASRGSGIAKNIQYF; D: TRBD2; J: TRBJ2-4; size: .; V: TRBV6-5
DNA: TGTGCCAGCAGTGATTTAGGGGGCAGGTATGGCTACACCTTC; CDR3: CASSDLGGRYGYTF; D: TRBD1; J: TRBJ1-2; size: .; V: TRBV6-1
DNA: TGCGCCAGCAGTCCGGGACAGAGCACAGATACGCAGTATTTT; CDR3: CASSPGQSTDTQYF; D: TRBD1; J: TRBJ2-3; size: once; V: TRBV5-1
DNA: TGTGCCAGCAGTGCAAAGAGCAGACTAGCGGGTGGGAGCTCCTACAATGAGCAGTTCTTC; CDR3: CASSAKSRLAGGSSYNEQFF; D: TRBD2; J: TRBJ2-1; size: few; V: TRBV2
DNA: TGTGCCAGCAGCTTTACAGGGGAGAACACTGAAGCTTTCTTT; CDR3: CASSFTGENTEAFF; D: TRBD1; J: TRBJ1-1; size: .; V: TRBV5-4
DNA: TGTGCCAGCAGTTTACGCCTAGCGGGAGACTATGAGCAGTTCTTC; CDR3: CASSLRLAGDYEQFF; D: TRBD2; J: TRBJ2-1; size: .; V: TRBV28
DNA: TGTGCCAGCAGCCGGGACACCTACACCGGGGAGCTGTTTTTT; CDR3: CASSRDTYTGELFF; D: .; J: TRBJ2-2; size: few; V: TRBV27
DNA: TGTGCCAGCAGCCAAGCCCTGGACAGGGCACGAGCTAACTATGGCTACACCTTC; CDR3: CASSQALDRARANYGYTF; D: TRBD1; J: TRBJ1-2; size: .; V: TRBV3-1/TRBV3-2
DNA: TGTGCCAGCAGCCAAGAAATAGCGGGAGGGCCAGATGAGCAGTTCTTC; CDR3: CASSQEIAGGPDEQFF; D: TRBD2; J: TRBJ2-1; size: .; V: TRBV4-2
DNA: TGCAGCTCAGAATTGGTGTCAGGGGGCAGGACTGAAGCTTTCTTT; CDR3: CSSELVSGGRTEAFF; D: TRBD1; J: TRBJ1-1; size: .; V: TRBV29-1
DNA: TGTGCCAGCAGCGATCGAGGAGGGCAGGTGGGAGCTTTCTTT; CDR3: CASSDRGGQVGAFF; D: .; J: TRBJ1-1; size: once; V: TRBV3-1/TRBV3-2
DNA: TGTGCCAGCAGTTTAGAGGGTTACGAGCAGTACTTC; CDR3: CASSLEGYEQYF; D: .; J: TRBJ2-7; size: .; V: TRBV28
DNA: TGTGCCAGCAGCGTAGAGGGGGGGTTTATGAACACTGAAGCTTTCTTT; CDR3: CASSVEGGFMNTEAFF; D: .; J: TRBJ1-1; size: .; V: TRBV9
DNA: TGTGCCGCCGGTCGAGGCTACGAGCAGTACTTC; CDR3: CAAGRGYEQYF; D: .; J: TRBJ2-7; size: few; V: TRBV2
DNA: TGTGCCAGCACCCGGGAAGGGGGATCCTACAATGAGCAGTTCTTC; CDR3: CASTREGGSYNEQFF; D: .; J: TRBJ2-1; size: few; V: TRBV2
DNA: TGTGCCAGCAGAACCGGGACAGGGTCCTACGAGCAGTACTTC; CDR3: CASRTGTGSYEQYF; D: TRBD1; J: TRBJ2-7; size: .; V: TRBV2
DNA: TGTGCCAGCAGCCCAGGGATAGGGAGGACCAACTATGGCTACACCTTC; CDR3: CASSPGIGRTNYGYTF; D: .; J: TRBJ1-2; size: .; V: TRBV13
DNA: TGTGCCAGCAGTGACACGACACGAAACTATGGCTACACCTTC; CDR3: CASSDTTRNYGYTF; D: .; J: TRBJ1-2; size: .; V: TRBV25-1
DNA: TGCGCCAGCAGCCAAGTTCCGGGAGCAGGAAACACCATATATTTT; CDR3: CASSQVPGAGNTIYF; D: .; J: TRBJ1-3; size: .; V: TRBV4-1
DNA: TGTGCCAGCAGAGGGACAGGGGTTGGCGAGCAGTACTTC; CDR3: CASRGTGVGEQYF; D: TRBD1; J: TRBJ2-7; size: .; V: TRBV6-5
DNA: TGTGCCAGCAGCTATATAGCGGGAGGGGGGACCCAGTACTTC; CDR3: CASSYIAGGGTQYF; D: TRBD2; J: TRBJ2-5; size: .; V: TRBV3-1/TRBV3-2
DNA: TGTGCCACCAGTGAGGGGCAGGGGGTATCTAGCAATCAGCCCCAGCATTTT; CDR3: CATSEGQGVSSNQPQHF; D: TRBD1; J: TRBJ1-5; size: .; V: TRBV24-1
DNA: TGTGCCAGCAGCCCCCGGGACAGGGGTGCCAAAAACATTCAGTACTTC; CDR3: CASSPRDRGAKNIQYF; D: TRBD1; J: TRBJ2-4; size: .; V: TRBV3-1/TRBV3-2
DNA: TGTGCCAGCAGCTTGGTGGCAGGGATTTTGTCTATCAATGAGCAGTTCTTC; CDR3: CASSLVAGILSINEQFF; D: .; J: TRBJ2-1; size: once; V: TRBV5-8